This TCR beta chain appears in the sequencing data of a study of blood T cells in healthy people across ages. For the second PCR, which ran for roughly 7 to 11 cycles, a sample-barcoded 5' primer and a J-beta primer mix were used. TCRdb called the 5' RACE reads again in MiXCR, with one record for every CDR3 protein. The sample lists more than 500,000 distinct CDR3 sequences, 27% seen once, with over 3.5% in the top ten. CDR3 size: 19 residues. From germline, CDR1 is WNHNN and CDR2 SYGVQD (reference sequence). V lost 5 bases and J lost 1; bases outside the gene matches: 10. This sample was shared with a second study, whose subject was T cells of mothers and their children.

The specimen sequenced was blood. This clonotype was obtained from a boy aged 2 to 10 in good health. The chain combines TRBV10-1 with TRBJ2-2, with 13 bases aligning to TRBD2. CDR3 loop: CASSSVLWTSGRNTGELFF. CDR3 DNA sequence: TGCGCCAGCAGTTCCGTGTTATGGACTAGCGGGAGGAACACCGGGGAGCTGTTTTTT.